The count of the clone carrying this T cell receptor beta chain is one. MiXCR was run by TCRdb on the PCR reads, yielding one entry per CDR3 protein. The data hold roughly 10,000 distinct CDR3 sequences, with about 60% observed a single time. This sample was included in a study of tumor-infiltrating lymphocytes in oesophageal squamous cell carcinoma. This TCR was sampled from a female donor with esophageal squamous cell carcinoma. The sample taken for sequencing was esophageal tumor tissue.

The CDR3 protein is CASSPTTGSGTYNEQFF. DNA for the CDR3: TGTGCCAGCAGCCCAACGACAGGGTCGGGAACTTACAATGAGCAGTTCTTC. The chain uses TRBV7-6 and TRBJ2-5; the match to TRBD1 covers 7 bases. The end of the DNA aligns better with TRBJ2-1, so the J call may be wrong. The CDR3 runs to 17 residues. CDR1 SGHVS and CDR2 FNYEAQ come from the germline V gene.